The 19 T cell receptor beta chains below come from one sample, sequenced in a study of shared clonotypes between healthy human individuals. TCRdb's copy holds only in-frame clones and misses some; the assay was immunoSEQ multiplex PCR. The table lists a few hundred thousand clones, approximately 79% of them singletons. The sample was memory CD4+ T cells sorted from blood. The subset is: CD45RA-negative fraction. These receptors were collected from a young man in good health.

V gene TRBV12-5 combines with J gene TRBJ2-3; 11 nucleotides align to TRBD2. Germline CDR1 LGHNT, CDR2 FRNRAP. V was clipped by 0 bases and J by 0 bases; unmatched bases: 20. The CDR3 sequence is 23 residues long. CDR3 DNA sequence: TGTGCTAGTGGTTTGGTACTAAGCACCCTTGGTGGCGGGACTAGCGGAAGCACAGATACGCAGTATTTT. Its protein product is CASGLVLSTLGGGTSGSTDTQYF.

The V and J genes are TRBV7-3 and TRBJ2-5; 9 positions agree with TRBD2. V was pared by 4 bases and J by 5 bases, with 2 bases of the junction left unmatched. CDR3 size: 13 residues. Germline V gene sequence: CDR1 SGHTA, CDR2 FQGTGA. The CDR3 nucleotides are TGTGCCAGCAGCTCAGGACTAGCGGAGACCCAGTACTTC. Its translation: CASSSGLAETQYF.

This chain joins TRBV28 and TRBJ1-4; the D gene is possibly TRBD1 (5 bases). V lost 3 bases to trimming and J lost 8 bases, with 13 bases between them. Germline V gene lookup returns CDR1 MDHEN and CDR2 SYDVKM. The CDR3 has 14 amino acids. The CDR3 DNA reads TGTGCCAGCAGTTTGTCGGGGCCCCCCGAAAAACTGTTTTTT. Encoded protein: CASSLSGPPEKLFF.

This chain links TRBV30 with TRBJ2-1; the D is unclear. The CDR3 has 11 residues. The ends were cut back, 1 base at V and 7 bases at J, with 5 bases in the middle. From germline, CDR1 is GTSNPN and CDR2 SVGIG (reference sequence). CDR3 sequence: CAWSAKNEQFF. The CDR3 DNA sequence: TGTGCCTGGAGTGCCAAAAATGAGCAGTTCTTC.

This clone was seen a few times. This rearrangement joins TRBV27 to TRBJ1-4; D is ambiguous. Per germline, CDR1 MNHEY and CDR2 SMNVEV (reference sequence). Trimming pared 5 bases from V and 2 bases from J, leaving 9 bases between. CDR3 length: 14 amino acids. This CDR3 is CASSTRRTNEKLFF. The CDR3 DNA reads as TGTGCCAGCAGTACTAGACGGACTAATGAAAAACTGTTTTTT.

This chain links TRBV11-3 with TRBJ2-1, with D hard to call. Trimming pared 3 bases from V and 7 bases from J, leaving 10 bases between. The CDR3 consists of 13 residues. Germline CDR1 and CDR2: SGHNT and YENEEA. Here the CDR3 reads CASSLYTDNEQFF. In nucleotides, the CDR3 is TGTGCCAGCAGCTTGTATACGGATAATGAGCAGTTCTTC.

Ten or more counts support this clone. DNA of the CDR3: TGTGCCAGCCTTCGGACACCTTCCTACGAGCAGTACTTC. Amino acid sequence: CASLRTPSYEQYF. This chain connects TRBV5-8 to TRBJ2-7; D possibly corresponds to TRBD1 (5 bases). V was pared by 7 bases and J by 1 base, with 12 bases between. Germline-derived CDR1 and CDR2 are SGHTS and YDEGEE. The CDR3 runs 13 residues.

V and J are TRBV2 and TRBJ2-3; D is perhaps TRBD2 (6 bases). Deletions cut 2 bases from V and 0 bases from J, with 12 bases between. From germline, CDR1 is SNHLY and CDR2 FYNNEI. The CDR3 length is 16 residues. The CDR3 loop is CASSERGGESTDTQYF. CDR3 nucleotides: TGTGCCAGCAGTGAACGCGGCGGGGAAAGCACAGATACGCAGTATTTT.

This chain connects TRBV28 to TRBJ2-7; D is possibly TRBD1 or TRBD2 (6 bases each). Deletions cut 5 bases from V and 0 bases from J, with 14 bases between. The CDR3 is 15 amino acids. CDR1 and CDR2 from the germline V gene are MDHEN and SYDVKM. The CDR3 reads CASSNYGGTSYEQYF. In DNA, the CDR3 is TGTGCCAGCAGTAACTACGGGGGCACCTCCTACGAGCAGTACTTC. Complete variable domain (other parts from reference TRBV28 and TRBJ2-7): DVKVTQSSRYLVKRTGEKVFLECVQDMDHENMFWYRQDPGLGLRLIYFSYDVKMKEKGDIPEGYSVSREKKERFSLILESASTNQTSMYLCASSNYGGTSYEQYFGPGTRLTVT.

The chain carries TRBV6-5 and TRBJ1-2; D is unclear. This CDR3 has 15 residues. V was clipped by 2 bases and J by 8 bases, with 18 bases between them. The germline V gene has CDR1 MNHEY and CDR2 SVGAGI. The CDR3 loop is CASSYALTGIKGYTF. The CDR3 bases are TGTGCCAGCAGTTACGCGTTGACGGGAATTAAAGGCTACACCTTC.

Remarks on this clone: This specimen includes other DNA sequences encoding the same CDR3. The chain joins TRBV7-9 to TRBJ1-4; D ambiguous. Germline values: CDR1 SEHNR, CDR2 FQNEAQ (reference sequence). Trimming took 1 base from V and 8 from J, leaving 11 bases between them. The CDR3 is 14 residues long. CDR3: CASSLDRVFEKLFF. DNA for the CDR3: TGTGCCAGCAGCTTAGATAGGGTGTTCGAAAAACTGTTTTTT.

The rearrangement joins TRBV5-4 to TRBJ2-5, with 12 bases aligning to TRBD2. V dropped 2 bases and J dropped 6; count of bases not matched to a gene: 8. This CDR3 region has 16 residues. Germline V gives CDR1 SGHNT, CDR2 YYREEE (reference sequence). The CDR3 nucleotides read TGTGCCAGCAGCTTAGGGCTAGCGGGAGGGGCGCAGACCCAGTACTTC. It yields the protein CASSLGLAGGAQTQYF.

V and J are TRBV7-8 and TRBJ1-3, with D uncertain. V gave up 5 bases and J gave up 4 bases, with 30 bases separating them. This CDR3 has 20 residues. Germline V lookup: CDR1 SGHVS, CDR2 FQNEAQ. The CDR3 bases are TGTGCCAGCAGCCAGGACCCCCTAGGGCGGGTCAACCACGTCGGAAACACCATATATTTT. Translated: CASSQDPLGRVNHVGNTIYF.

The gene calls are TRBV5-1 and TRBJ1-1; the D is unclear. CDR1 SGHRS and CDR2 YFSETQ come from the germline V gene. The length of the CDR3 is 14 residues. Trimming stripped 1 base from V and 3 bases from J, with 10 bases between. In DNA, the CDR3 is TGCGCCAGCAGCTTGAGGCACGGGGACACTGAAGCTTTCTTT. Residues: CASSLRHGDTEAFF.

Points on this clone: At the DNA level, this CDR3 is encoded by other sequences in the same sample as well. CDR3 region: CASSPVSGAGYQETQYF. CDR3 DNA: TGTGCCAGCTCACCAGTTTCGGGGGCCGGGTACCAAGAGACCCAGTACTTC. J is TRBJ2-5 and V is TRBV18, with D tentatively TRBD1 or TRBD2 (6 bases each). CDR3 length: 17 amino acids. Germline V gene data show CDR1 as KGHSH and CDR2 as LQKENI. Trimming pared 2 bases from V and 0 bases from J, leaving 16 bases between.

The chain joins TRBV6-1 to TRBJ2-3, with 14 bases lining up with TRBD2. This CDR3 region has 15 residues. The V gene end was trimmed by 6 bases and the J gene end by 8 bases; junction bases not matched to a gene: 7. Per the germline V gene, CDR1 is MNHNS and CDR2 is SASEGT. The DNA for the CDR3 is TGTGCCAGCAGCCCGACTAGCGGGAGGGCCGCTACGCAGTATTTT. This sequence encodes CASSPTSGRAATQYF.

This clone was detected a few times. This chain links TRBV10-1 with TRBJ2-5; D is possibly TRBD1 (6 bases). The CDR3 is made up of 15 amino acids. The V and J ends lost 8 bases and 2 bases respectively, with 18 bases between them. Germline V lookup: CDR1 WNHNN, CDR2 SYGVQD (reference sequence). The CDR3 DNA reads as TGCGCCAGCTCTCAGGGGAGACTCGGGCAAGAGACCCAGTACTTC. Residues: CASSQGRLGQETQYF.

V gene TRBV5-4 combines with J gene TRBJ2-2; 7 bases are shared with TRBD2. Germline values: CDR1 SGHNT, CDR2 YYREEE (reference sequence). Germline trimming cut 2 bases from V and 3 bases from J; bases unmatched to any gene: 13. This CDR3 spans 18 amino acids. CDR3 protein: CASSFGLADGGDTGELFF. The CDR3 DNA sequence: TGTGCCAGCAGCTTCGGTCTAGCGGATGGGGGGGACACCGGGGAGCTGTTTTTT.

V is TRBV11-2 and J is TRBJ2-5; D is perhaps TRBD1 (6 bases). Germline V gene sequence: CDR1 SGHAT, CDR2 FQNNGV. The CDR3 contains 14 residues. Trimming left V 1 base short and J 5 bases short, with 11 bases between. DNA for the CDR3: TGTGCCAGCAGCTTAGTGAACAGGGCGGAGACCCAGTACTTC. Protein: CASSLVNRAETQYF.